Following are 8 T cell receptor beta chains from one sample sequenced in a study of CD8+CD57+ T cells in acquired aplastic anemia. In patients chosen for sequencing, flow cytometry had shown CD8+CD57+ cell expansion. Genomic DNA constituted the template upon which TCR beta VDJ and CDR3 profiling was performed. TCRdb re-analysed the reads in MiXCR, keeping a single row per CDR3 protein. This table holds some 200,000 distinct CDR3 sequences, nearly 50% found once. Sequencing used sorted CD4+, CD8+, or CD8+CD57+ T cells (not recorded which) from PBMCs. The receptors stem from a human donor with aplastic anemia.

Notes on this clonotype: A read error is possible here, since a much larger clone lies one base away. The CDR3 end shows no conserved phenylalanine or tryptophan, and so a read error is likely. V usage is TRBV5-1 and J usage is TRBJ1-1; D is possibly TRBD1 (5 bases). Germline V gives CDR1 SGHRS, CDR2 YFSETQ. The CDR3 is 15 amino acids. Trimming removed 1 base at V and 1 base at J, with 11 bases between. CDR3 DNA: TGCGCCAGCAGCTTGTTCGGGGCTGGGAACACTGAAGCTTTCTCT. It translates to CASSLFGAGNTEAFS.

This clonotype was seen many times. CDR3 DNA sequence: TGCGCCAGCAGCGTGGACAGTCATAGCAATCAGCCCCAGCATTTT. Protein sequence: CASSVDSHSNQPQHF. The rearrangement joins TRBV5-1 to TRBJ1-5; the D gene is possibly TRBD1 (6 bases). V was clipped by 4 bases and J by 0 bases, with 11 bases between them. The CDR3 runs to 15 residues. Germline-derived CDR1 and CDR2 are SGHRS and YFSETQ.

Regarding this clonotype: As the CDR3 is not closed by the conserved phenylalanine or tryptophan, this likely results from a read error. The chain combines TRBV2 with TRBJ2-2, with D perhaps TRBD2 (5 bases). This CDR3 comprises 15 residues. The V gene's germline CDR1 is SNHLY and CDR2 FYNNEI. The CDR3 region is CAGSPDLMNTGELFS. CDR3 coding DNA: TGTGCCGGCAGTCCGGACTTAATGAACACCGGGGAGCTGTTTTCT.

This clonotype turned up a few times. The rearrangement uses TRBV20-1 and TRBJ1-6; D uncertain. Per germline, CDR1 DFQATT and CDR2 SNEGSKA (reference sequence). This CDR3 contains 12 residues. Trimming removed 6 bases at V and 9 bases at J, with 12 bases between. The CDR3 reads CSAAVGSSPLHF. The CDR3 nucleotides read TGCAGTGCGGCAGTTGGATCTTCACCCCTCCACTTT.

This clonotype was seen only a few times. The chain employs TRBV2 and TRBJ2-3; no clear D. In germline, CDR1 is SNHLY, CDR2 FYNNEI. V gave up 8 bases and J gave up 1 base, with 7 bases separating them. CDR3 length: 12 amino acids. CDR3 nucleotides: TGTGCCAGCGACCAGGGCACAGATACGCAGTATTTT. Protein: CASDQGTDTQYF.

This clonotype came up many times. The V and J genes are TRBV20-1 and TRBJ2-1; tentative D call: TRBD2 (6 bases). CDR1 DFQATT and CDR2 SNEGSKA come from the germline V gene (reference sequence). The germline V and J ends were trimmed by 0 bases and 7 bases, with 16 bases remaining between them. The CDR3 has 15 residues. The CDR3 spells CSARDLRLVGNEQFF. The CDR3 DNA sequence: TGCAGTGCTAGAGATCTTAGACTAGTGGGTAATGAGCAGTTCTTC.

This clonotype was seen a handful of times. The chain has TRBV24-1 and TRBJ2-7; D is perhaps TRBD1 (6 bases). Per germline, CDR1 KGHDR and CDR2 SFDVKD. CDR3 length: 13 residues. V was cut by 6 bases and J by 5 bases, with 13 bases left in between. CDR3 sequence: CATSQPGDDEQYF. Written as DNA, the CDR3 is TGTGCCACCAGTCAACCAGGGGACGACGAGCAGTACTTC.

This clonotype has ten or more counts. V and J are TRBV20-1 and TRBJ1-1; no clear D. Germline lookup yields CDR1 DFQATT and CDR2 SNEGSKA (reference sequence). This CDR3 spans 13 amino acids. The V and J ends lost 3 bases and 6 bases respectively, with 14 bases between them. In nucleotides, the CDR3 is TGCAGTGCTAGGCTAAGTATGTTCGCTGAAGCTTTCTTT. Protein: CSARLSMFAEAFF.